This T cell receptor beta chain was identified in a study of blood T cell repertoires in COVID-19. At the level of the study: Acute and convalescent COVID-19 specimens originated in the United States, Italy and Spain. Sample material is recorded as cDNA or gDNA derived from T cells, B-cell-depleted T cells, or PBMCs.

In the original workflow: The authors estimated nucleated cell counts from reference gene primer amplification. Only in-frame clones appear in the TCRdb table, and some are missing; sequencing was by immunoSEQ multiplex PCR. V and J calls and clone size are given by that table; D and trimming were obtained from the DNA. This table has more than 200,000 clones, about 88% appearing once. V lost 5 bases to trimming and J lost 0 bases, with 6 bases between them. Looked up from germline, CDR1 is LNHNV and CDR2 is YYDKDF (reference sequence). The CDR3 has 13 amino acids. The TCR originated in a man between 65 and 85 years old with acute or convalescent COVID-19. The sample comprised peripheral blood. The rearrangement uses TRBV15 and TRBJ2-3; D call uncertain. The DNA for the CDR3 is TGTGCCACCAGCGTCCAGAGCACAGATACGCAGTATTTT. The encoded protein is CATSVQSTDTQYF.